Listed here are 31 T cell receptor beta chains from one sample, sequenced in a study of brain T cells in children with intractable seizures. Assay used: immunoSEQ multiplex PCR; TCRdb lists only in-frame clones, some missing. The sample has 110,000 or so clones, approximately 94% seen once. The specimen comprised peripheral blood, sampled at surgery. Receptors originate from a boy younger than two with hemimegalencephaly and intractable seizures.

The chain has TRBV7-2 and TRBJ1-3; D remains ambiguous. V was pared by 5 bases and J by 0 bases, with 11 bases between. This CDR3 has 15 residues. The germline CDR1 and CDR2 sequences are SGHTA and FQGNSA. The CDR3 sequence is CASSQNSASGNTIYF. CDR3 coding DNA: TGTGCCAGCAGCCAAAACTCTGCCTCTGGAAACACCATATATTTT.

This clone has only a few counts. The V gene is TRBV19, the J gene TRBJ2-1; 12 bases map to TRBD2. This CDR3 spans 13 amino acids. Per germline, CDR1 LNHDA and CDR2 SQIVND (reference sequence). Trimming removed 3 bases from V and 13 bases from J; junction bases left unmatched: 4. The DNA for the CDR3 is TGTGCCAGTAGTATGACTAGCGGGAGTCTTCAGTTCTTC. Translated: CASSMTSGSLQFF.

The chain combines TRBV2 with TRBJ2-3; 8 nucleotides match TRBD2. V lost 7 bases and J lost 1; bases outside the gene matches: 16. The CDR3 totals 18 residues. Germline-derived CDR1 and CDR2 are SNHLY and FYNNEI. For the CDR3, the DNA is TGTGCCAGCATCCCCATGTACCCGGGACTAGGGGGCACAGATACGCAGTATTTT. Translation: CASIPMYPGLGGTDTQYF.

The chain combines TRBV2 with TRBJ2-7; no clear D. The CDR3 covers 15 residues. V lost 3 bases and J lost 3, with 15 bases in between. Germline V gives CDR1 SNHLY, CDR2 FYNNEI. The CDR3 here is CASSDHPWVGYEQYF. The CDR3 DNA reads TGTGCCAGCAGTGACCACCCCTGGGTTGGCTACGAGCAGTACTTC. Full variable domain (missing parts from reference TRBV2 and TRBJ2-7): EPEVTQTPSHQVTQMGQEVILRCVPISNHLYFYWYRQILGQKVEFLVSFYNNEISEKSEIFDDQFSVERPDGSNFTLKIRSTKLEDSAMYFCASSDHPWVGYEQYFGPGTRLTVT.

The rearrangement links TRBV11-3 to TRBJ2-1, with TRBD2 identical over 9 bases. The junction had 14 bases not matched to a gene; V was cut back by 1 base and J by 4 bases. This CDR3 spans 19 amino acids. The germline V gene has CDR1 SGHNT and CDR2 YENEEA. The CDR3 DNA reads as TGTGCCAGCAGCTTAGGTGCAGGGGTAGCGGGAGCTGGATACAATGAGCAGTTCTTC. Translated, it gives CASSLGAGVAGAGYNEQFF. Complete variable domain (other parts from reference TRBV11-3 and TRBJ2-1): EAGVVQSPRYKIIEKKQPVAFWCNPISGHNTLYWYLQNLGQGPELLIRYENEEAVDDSQLPKDRFSAERLKGVDSTLKIQPAELGDSAVYLCASSLGAGVAGAGYNEQFFGPGTRLTVL.

V usage is TRBV4-3 and J usage is TRBJ2-1; 7 bases fit TRBD1. There are 15 residues in the CDR3. Unmatched junction bases numbered 3, after V lost 0 bases and J lost 4 bases. CDR1 is LGHNA and CDR2 is YSLEER in the germline V gene. The CDR3 spells CASSQDEGAYNEQFF. DNA for the CDR3: TGCGCCAGCAGCCAAGATGAGGGGGCATACAATGAGCAGTTCTTC.

The rearrangement uses TRBV19 and TRBJ1-6, with D uncertain. V was shortened by 7 bases and J by 4 bases, with 11 bases between the two germline ends. The CDR3 has 14 amino acids. CDR1 is LNHDA, CDR2 SQIVND, per germline (reference sequence). Here the CDR3 DNA reads TGTGCCAGTAAACCGACCGGTTATAATTCACCCCTCCACTTT. As protein: CASKPTGYNSPLHF.

A single count supports this clone. The J gene is TRBJ2-5, the V gene TRBV5-1, with 10 positions matching TRBD2. The CDR3 is 13 residues long. J lost 2 bases, V lost 7 bases, and 2 bases had no gene match. Looked up from germline, CDR1 is SGHRS and CDR2 is YFSETQ. CDR3 DNA sequence: TGCGCCAGCCAACTAGCGGGGCAAGAGACCCAGTACTTC. Translation: CASQLAGQETQYF.

V and J are TRBV7-9 and TRBJ2-1, with TRBD1 matching over 7 bases. The CDR3 consists of 14 residues. V lost 3 bases, J lost 7 bases, and 6 bases stayed unmatched. Germline V lookup: CDR1 SEHNR, CDR2 FQNEAQ (reference sequence). The CDR3 region is CASSLPEQGNEQFF. Here the CDR3 DNA reads TGTGCCAGCAGCTTGCCTGAACAGGGGAATGAGCAGTTCTTC.

The CDR3 DNA reads TGTGCCTGGAGTAAGGGTGGGGGGAAAAACATTCAGTACTTC. The encoded protein is CAWSKGGGKNIQYF. The V and J genes are TRBV30 and TRBJ2-4, with D tentatively TRBD2 (6 bases). The CDR3 covers 14 residues. V was pared by 2 bases and J by 4 bases, with 12 bases between. From germline, CDR1 is GTSNPN and CDR2 SVGIG (reference sequence).

J is TRBJ2-1 and V is TRBV2, with 9 bases fitting TRBD2. With V trimmed by 6 bases and J by 4 bases, 7 bases remained unmatched. From germline, CDR1 is SNHLY and CDR2 FYNNEI. This CDR3 comprises 15 residues. The CDR3 DNA reads TGTGCCAGCAGATTAGCGGGAGTAGAGTACAATGAGCAGTTCTTC. The encoded protein is CASRLAGVEYNEQFF.

The CDR3 sequence: CASSLAGGFPLSNYGYTF. Here the CDR3 DNA reads TGTGCCAGCAGCTTAGCGGGTGGGTTCCCTCTCTCTAACTATGGCTACACCTTC. The chain is built from TRBV7-2 and TRBJ1-2; no clear D. Per the germline V gene, CDR1 is SGHTA and CDR2 is FQGNSA. The CDR3 is 18 amino acids. The V and J ends lost 0 bases and 0 bases respectively, with 17 bases between them. The variable domain in full, with the rest retrieved from reference TRBV7-2 and TRBJ1-2, is GAGVSQSPSNKVTEKGKDVELRCDPISGHTALYWYRQSLGQGLEFLIYFQGNSAPDKSGLPSDRFSAERTGGSVSTLTIQRTQQEDSAVYLCASSLAGGFPLSNYGYTFGSGTRLTVV.

DNA of the CDR3: TGTGCCAGCAGCTCGAATGACCCGGGACAGCCATTAGGGAATGAAGCTTTCTTT. As protein: CASSSNDPGQPLGNEAFF. This chain uses TRBV7-9 with TRBJ1-1, with 7 bases that match TRBD1. CDR1 SEHNR and CDR2 FQNEAQ come from the germline V gene (reference sequence). V was clipped by 4 bases and J by 7 bases; unmatched bases: 21. CDR3 length equals 18 residues. Looking up the rest from reference TRBV7-9 and TRBJ1-1 gives the full variable domain: DTGVSQNPRHKITKRGQNVTFRCDPISEHNRLYWYRQTLGQGPEFLTYFQNEAQLEKSRLLSDRFSAERPKGSFSTLEIQRTEQGDSAMYLCASSSNDPGQPLGNEAFFGQGTRLTVV.

V is TRBV9 and J is TRBJ2-2; D gene ambiguous. This CDR3 region has 12 residues. Trimming took off 6 bases at V and 6 bases at J, with 9 bases between the two ends. CDR1 is SGDLS, CDR2 YYNGEE, per germline. CDR3 in DNA: TGTGCCAGCAAAGGAGAGTCCGGGGAGCTGTTTTTT. It codes for CASKGESGELFF.

J is TRBJ1-3 and V is TRBV4-1; D remains ambiguous. Trimming removed 0 bases at V and 1 base at J, with 13 bases between. The CDR3 is made up of 17 amino acids. CDR1 and CDR2 from the germline V gene are MGHRA and YSYEKL. The CDR3 region is CASSQDSLRPSGNTIYF. The CDR3 nucleotides are TGCGCCAGCAGCCAAGATTCTTTAAGGCCGTCTGGAAACACCATATATTTT.

The CDR3 DNA follows: TGTGCCAGCAGCCACAACTTCAACAGGGGGCCCCATGAGACCCAGTACTTC. It codes for CASSHNFNRGPHETQYF. The chain recombines TRBV3-1 (or the pseudogene TRBV3-2) with TRBJ2-5, with 9 bases lining up with TRBD1. The CDR3 is 17 residues long. CDR1 is LGHDT and CDR2 is YNNKEL in the germline V gene (reference sequence). V was clipped by 3 bases and J by 5 bases; unmatched bases: 13.

The V call is TRBV5-4, the J call TRBJ2-3, with TRBD2 identical over 11 bases. The germline V gene encodes CDR1 SGHNT and CDR2 YYREEE (reference sequence). Trimming cost V 3 bases and J 4 bases; bases outside gene matches: 7. The CDR3 is 16 residues long. CDR3: CASSSEASGGSDTQYF. The DNA for the CDR3 is TGTGCCAGCAGCTCAGAGGCTAGCGGGGGGTCAGATACGCAGTATTTT.

The chain uses TRBV12-5 and TRBJ2-6, with D hard to call. CDR3 length: 17 residues. V lost 6 bases to trimming and J lost 2 bases, with 17 bases between them. Germline values: CDR1 LGHNT, CDR2 FRNRAP. CDR3 sequence reads: CASGPQRGIPGANVLTF. The CDR3 nucleotides read TGTGCTAGTGGCCCCCAGCGAGGTATTCCTGGGGCCAACGTCCTGACTTTC.

The chain has TRBV6-5 and TRBJ2-5; D gene ambiguous. CDR3 length: 14 residues. V was trimmed by 7 bases and J by 1 base, leaving 13 bases between them. Germline V gene data show CDR1 as MNHEY and CDR2 as SVGAGI. The DNA of the CDR3 is TGTGCCAGCAATCCCTACCCCGGCCAAGAGACCCAGTACTTC. Translated, it gives CASNPYPGQETQYF.

This chain connects TRBV10-3 to TRBJ1-1; D unclear. The V end lost 3 bases, the J end lost 0 bases, and 8 bases lay between the germline ends. The CDR3 spans 14 residues. Germline CDR1 and CDR2: ENHRY and SYGVKD. The CDR3 sequence: CAISDWLLNTEAFF. CDR3 coding DNA: TGTGCCATCAGTGATTGGCTTTTGAACACTGAAGCTTTCTTT.

The gene calls are TRBV28 and TRBJ2-4; 12 nucleotides align to TRBD2. Trimming took 5 bases from V and 8 from J; bases not matched to a gene: 10. Germline values: CDR1 MDHEN, CDR2 SYDVKM. The length of the CDR3 is 16 residues. The CDR3 is CASSPRTSGIEDIQYF. The CDR3 bases are TGTGCCAGCAGTCCCAGGACTAGCGGGATCGAGGACATTCAGTACTTC.

The chain combines TRBV6-5 with TRBJ2-2; D gene ambiguous. Germline V gene sequence: CDR1 MNHEY, CDR2 SVGAGI. V shed 7 bases and J shed 3 bases, with 15 bases lying between them. The CDR3 is made up of 15 amino acids. DNA of the CDR3: TGTGCCAGCACCCCCAGGCCGGTCGACACCGGGGAGCTGTTTTTT. Its protein is CASTPRPVDTGELFF.

This chain links TRBV5-1 with TRBJ1-2, with a weak D call TRBD1 (6 bases). The CDR3 sequence is 14 residues long. V was pared by 4 bases and J by 5 bases, with 15 bases between. CDR1 is SGHRS, CDR2 YFSETQ, per germline. The CDR3 protein is CASSPLYREYGYTF. The CDR3 DNA follows: TGCGCCAGCAGCCCGCTTTACAGGGAGTATGGCTACACCTTC.

The chain has TRBV7-3 and TRBJ2-3, with 13 positions matching TRBD2. In germline, CDR1 is SGHTA, CDR2 FQGTGA. This CDR3 has 16 amino acids. The V segment lost 4 bases and the J segment 4 bases; nucleotides outside the gene matches: 5. The DNA for the CDR3 is TGTGCCAGCAGCTCAGGACTAGCGGGAGTAGCAGATACGCAGTATTTT. This gives the protein CASSSGLAGVADTQYF.

This clone has a single count. This chain joins TRBV5-1 and TRBJ1-1, with D hard to call. Germline V gives CDR1 SGHRS, CDR2 YFSETQ. The V end was cut by 1 base, the J end by 5 bases, with 12 bases between. CDR3 length: 14 amino acids. The CDR3 DNA follows: TGCGCCAGCAGCTTGATGACCCCGGGGACTGAAGCTTTCTTT. It translates to CASSLMTPGTEAFF.

V usage is TRBV9 and J usage is TRBJ1-1, with TRBD1 matching 11 bases. Germline V gives CDR1 SGDLS, CDR2 YYNGEE. The CDR3 consists of 15 residues. V dropped 4 bases and J dropped 3; count of bases not matched to a gene: 5. CDR3 coding DNA: TGTGCCAGCAGCCCCGGACAGGGGGCGTACACTGAAGCTTTCTTT. Residues: CASSPGQGAYTEAFF.

The chain joins TRBV4-2 to TRBJ1-5; 9 bases align to TRBD1. This CDR3 spans 15 amino acids. CDR1 and CDR2 from the germline V gene are LGHNA and YNFKEQ. The V segment lost 6 bases and the J segment 2 bases; nucleotides outside the gene matches: 5. The CDR3 loop is CASSPGQGRNQPQHF. CDR3 bases: TGTGCCAGCAGTCCGGGACAGGGACGCAATCAGCCCCAGCATTTT.

The chain links TRBV11-3 to TRBJ2-4; perhaps D is TRBD1 or TRBD2 (5 bases each). The V gene lost 4 bases and the J gene lost 6 bases, with 16 bases spanning the gap. Per the germline V gene, CDR1 is SGHNT and CDR2 is YENEEA. The CDR3 runs 15 residues. CDR3: CASSSTGTGSNIQYF. The CDR3 region has the DNA TGTGCCAGCAGCTCCACCGGGACGGGTTCAAACATTCAGTACTTC.

The table lists this clone with a count of one. CDR3: CASSYSQGSSTDTQYF. The CDR3, as DNA: TGTGCCAGCAGTTACTCACAGGGTAGCAGCACAGATACGCAGTATTTT. The rearrangement joins TRBV6-2 or TRBV6-3 to TRBJ2-3; TRBD1 is a possible D gene (6 bases). Deletions cut 0 bases from V and 0 bases from J, with 10 bases between. The CDR3 totals 16 residues. Germline V gives CDR1 MNHEY, CDR2 SVGEGT.

This rearrangement joins TRBV5-4 to TRBJ1-5; TRBD1 might be the D (6 bases). CDR3 length equals 14 residues. Germline V gives CDR1 SGHNT, CDR2 YYREEE (reference sequence). V lost 2 bases and J lost 7, with 13 bases in between. The CDR3 reads CASSFGGLGQPQHF. In nucleotides, the CDR3 is TGTGCCAGCAGCTTCGGGGGGCTTGGGCAGCCCCAGCATTTT.

CDR3 nucleotide sequence: TGTGCCAGCAGGTGGTACAATGAGCAGTTCTTC. Protein product: CASRWYNEQFF. The V gene is TRBV25-1, the J gene TRBJ2-1; D not certain. The CDR3 runs to 11 residues. V was cut by 6 bases and J by 4 bases, with 4 bases left in between. Germline values: CDR1 MGHDK, CDR2 SYGVNS.